What follows is one T cell receptor (beta chain) and its context. The CDR3 consists of 13 residues. V was shortened by 2 bases and J by 4 bases, with 9 bases between the two germline ends. Looked up from germline, CDR1 is MNHEY and CDR2 is SVGAGI. This sample is drawn from a study of blood T cell repertoires in COVID-19. Clones were sequenced by immunoSEQ multiplex PCR, and TCRdb holds only the in-frame ones, with some missing. The sample shows approximately 290,000 clones, roughly 90% of them seen only once. V is TRBV6-5 and J is TRBJ2-7; the D is unclear. The receptor comes from a woman aged 60-70 years with acute or convalescent COVID-19. The specimen sequenced was peripheral blood. The CDR3 nucleotides are TGTGCCAGCAGTTACGGCCCAATATACGAGCAGTACTTC. It specifies CASSYGPIYEQYF.